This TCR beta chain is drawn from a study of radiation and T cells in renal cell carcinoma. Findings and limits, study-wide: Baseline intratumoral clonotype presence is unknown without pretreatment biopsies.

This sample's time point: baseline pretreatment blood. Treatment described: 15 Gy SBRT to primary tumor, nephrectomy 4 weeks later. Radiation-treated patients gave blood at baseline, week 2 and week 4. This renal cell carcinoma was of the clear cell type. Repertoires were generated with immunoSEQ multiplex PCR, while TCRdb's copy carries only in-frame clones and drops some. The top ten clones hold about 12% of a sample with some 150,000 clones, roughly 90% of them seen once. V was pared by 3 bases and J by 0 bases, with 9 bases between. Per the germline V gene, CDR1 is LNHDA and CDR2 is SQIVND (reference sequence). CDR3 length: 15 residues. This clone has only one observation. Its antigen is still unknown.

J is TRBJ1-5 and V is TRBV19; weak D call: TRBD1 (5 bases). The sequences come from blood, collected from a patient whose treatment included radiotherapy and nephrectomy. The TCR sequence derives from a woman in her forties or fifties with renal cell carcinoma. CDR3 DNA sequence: TGTGCCAGTAGTATGTGGGGCGGTAGCAATCAGCCCCAGCATTTT. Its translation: CASSMWGGSNQPQHF.